What follows are 15 T cell receptor beta chains derived from one specimen sequenced in a study of control samples from healthy donors and cancer patients. Some clones are missing from TCRdb's copy, which holds only in-frame ones; the method was immunoSEQ multiplex PCR. The data show 260,000 or so clones, over 70% seen once. What was sequenced was PBMCs. These receptors all come from a woman aged 60 to 75 with lung cancer.

In its sample, this clone was seen once. The chain employs TRBV3-1 (or the pseudogene TRBV3-2) and TRBJ2-7, with 8 bases aligning to TRBD1. The CDR3 totals 14 residues. V gave up 3 bases and J gave up 2 bases; unmatched junction bases: 3. Germline V lookup: CDR1 LGHDT, CDR2 YNNKEL (reference sequence). CDR3 coding DNA: TGTGCCAGCAGCCACCGGACAGGGCCCTACGAGCAGTACTTC. It encodes CASSHRTGPYEQYF.

The chain employs TRBV6-5 and TRBJ2-2; no clear D gene. The V gene lost 2 bases and the J gene lost 6 bases, with 1 base spanning the gap. This CDR3 spans 11 amino acids. Germline CDR1 is MNHEY and CDR2 is SVGAGI. This CDR3 reads CASSYAGELFF. CDR3 nucleotide sequence: TGTGCCAGCAGTTACGCCGGGGAGCTGTTTTTT.

This clone occurred once. This rearrangement joins TRBV9 to TRBJ2-2, with TRBD1 identical over 7 bases. The germline gives CDR1 SGDLS, CDR2 YYNGEE. V lost 7 bases, J lost 2 bases, and 11 bases stayed unmatched. The CDR3 runs to 16 residues. Written as DNA, the CDR3 is TGTGCCAGCGGGCCCGGGACAGCTATAAACACCGGGGAGCTGTTTTTT. Amino acid sequence: CASGPGTAINTGELFF.

This clone was detected only a few times. This chain links TRBV6-6 with TRBJ1-5; the D gene is possibly TRBD1 (5 bases). This CDR3 is 14 amino acids long. Per germline, CDR1 MNHNY and CDR2 SVGAGI (reference sequence). Trimming removed 6 bases at V and 1 base at J, with 10 bases between. DNA of the CDR3: TGTGCCAGCAGCCTTCGACAGAGCAATCAGCCCCAGCATTTT. Protein product: CASSLRQSNQPQHF.

This chain links TRBV11-2 with TRBJ2-2, with 9 bases matching TRBD1. Germline trimming cut 5 bases from V and 6 bases from J; bases unmatched to any gene: 10. The CDR3 extends over 16 amino acids. The germline V gene has CDR1 SGHAT and CDR2 FQNNGV. CDR3 sequence: CASSPWTGVNPGELFF. CDR3 coding DNA: TGTGCCAGCAGCCCCTGGACAGGGGTTAATCCCGGGGAGCTGTTTTTT.

The chain carries TRBV12-3 or TRBV12-4 and TRBJ2-7, with D possibly TRBD2 on 6 matching bases. Trimming left V 6 bases short and J 2 bases short, with 11 bases between. This CDR3 comprises 13 residues. The CDR3 here is CASSTGDTYEQYF. The CDR3 DNA follows: TGTGCCAGCAGCACGGGGGATACCTACGAGCAGTACTTC.

The chain is built from TRBV28 and TRBJ2-7, with D unresolved. This CDR3 has 13 residues. Per germline, CDR1 MDHEN and CDR2 SYDVKM. Trimming pared 5 bases from V and 12 bases from J, leaving 20 bases between. The CDR3 loop is CASSGRDGRYRYF. In nucleotides, the CDR3 is TGTGCCAGCAGTGGACGCGATGGCAGGTACCGGTACTTC.

The chain carries TRBV7-9 and TRBJ2-7; 9 bases fit TRBD2. This CDR3 has 14 residues. Trimming at V came to 3 bases and at J to 4 bases, leaving 4 bases not matched to a gene. Germline lookup yields CDR1 SEHNR and CDR2 FQNEAQ (reference sequence). The chain's CDR3 is CASSLLAGTYEQYF. The CDR3 DNA reads TGTGCCAGCAGCTTGCTAGCGGGGACGTACGAGCAGTACTTC.

J is TRBJ1-4 and V is TRBV19, with TRBD1 as a possible D gene (6 bases). V lost 5 bases and J 7 bases, leaving 8 bases between the germline ends. The CDR3 extends over 12 amino acids. CDR1 LNHDA and CDR2 SQIVND come from the germline V gene (reference sequence). In DNA, the CDR3 is TGTGCCAGTAGTCAGGGGAGTGAAAAACTGTTTTTT. This gives the protein CASSQGSEKLFF.

This clone was observed once. The J gene is TRBJ2-7, the V gene TRBV5-1; the D gene is possibly TRBD1 (6 bases). The V gene's germline CDR1 is SGHRS and CDR2 YFSETQ. The CDR3 has 15 amino acids. The V end lost 4 bases, the J end lost 0 bases, and 14 bases lay between the germline ends. The DNA of the CDR3 is TGCGCCAGCAGCCCAGACAGGTCGTACTCCTACGAGCAGTACTTC. Amino acid sequence: CASSPDRSYSYEQYF.

This sequence joins TRBV5-1 and TRBJ1-4; TRBD1 agrees at 8 bases. Losses at the gene ends were 4 bases for V and 8 bases for J; bases not matched to a gene: 4. The CDR3 has 13 residues. CDR1 and CDR2 from the germline V gene are SGHRS and YFSETQ. The CDR3 is CASSVGDREKLFF. The CDR3 nucleotides are TGCGCCAGCAGCGTCGGGGACAGGGAAAAACTGTTTTTT.

V and J are TRBV13 and TRBJ2-7, with 8 bases that match TRBD1. The J segment lost 3 bases and the V segment lost 3 bases, leaving 4 bases of the junction unmatched. Germline assignment: CDR1 PRHDT and CDR2 FYEKMQ (reference sequence). The CDR3 totals 14 residues. CDR3 DNA sequence: TGTGCCAGCAGCTTCGGGGACAGGAACTACGAGCAGTACTTC. Its translation is CASSFGDRNYEQYF.

The chain recombines TRBV18 with TRBJ1-1; 12 bases are shared with TRBD1. The V gene end was trimmed by 2 bases and the J gene end by 5 bases; junction bases not matched to a gene: 9. This CDR3 is 17 amino acids long. Germline CDR1 KGHSH, CDR2 LQKENI. CDR3 coding DNA: TGTGCCAGCTCACCAAGGGGACAGGGGGCCCTGGTGACTGAAGCTTTCTTT. Protein: CASSPRGQGALVTEAFF.

This chain joins TRBV2 and TRBJ2-5; 7 bases match TRBD1. V lost 4 bases, J lost 2 bases, and 7 bases stayed unmatched. The CDR3 runs 15 residues. The germline V gene has CDR1 SNHLY and CDR2 FYNNEI. The CDR3 reads CASSVTPGQQETQYF. CDR3 nucleotide sequence: TGTGCCAGCAGTGTAACCCCGGGACAGCAAGAGACCCAGTACTTC. The full variable domain, with the rest looked up from reference TRBV2 and TRBJ2-5, is EPEVTQTPSHQVTQMGQEVILRCVPISNHLYFYWYRQILGQKVEFLVSFYNNEISEKSEIFDDQFSVERPDGSNFTLKIRSTKLEDSAMYFCASSVTPGQQETQYFGPGTRLLVL.

The CDR3 sequence: CASSLLWGTDTQYF. The CDR3 DNA follows: TGTGCCAGCAGCTTATTATGGGGCACAGATACGCAGTATTTT. The V and J genes are TRBV11-2 and TRBJ2-3; no firm D call. CDR1 is SGHAT and CDR2 is FQNNGV in the germline V gene. This CDR3 has 14 residues. V lost 2 bases to trimming and J lost 1 base, with 7 bases between them. The full variable domain, rest sourced from reference TRBV11-2 and TRBJ2-3, is EAGVAQSPRYKIIEKRQSVAFWCNPISGHATLYWYQQILGQGPKLLIQFQNNGVVDDSQLPKDRFSAERLKGVDSTLKIQPAKLEDSAVYLCASSLLWGTDTQYFGPGTRLTVL.